The 31 T cell receptor beta chains in this list originate from one sample, sequenced in a study of blood T cell repertoires in COVID-19. TCRdb keeps only in-frame clones here, not all; method: immunoSEQ multiplex PCR. The data show around 40,000 clones, around 79% seen once. Sequences were obtained from peripheral blood. All receptors derive from a woman older than 75 with acute or convalescent COVID-19.

The rearrangement joins TRBV2 to TRBJ1-1; a weak D match, TRBD1 (5 bases). Germline V gene lookup returns CDR1 SNHLY and CDR2 FYNNEI. V lost 6 bases to trimming and J lost 7 bases, with 18 bases between them. The CDR3 covers 14 residues. The CDR3 DNA reads TGTGCCAGCAGCACCCAGACAGATTTTTTTGAAGCTTTCTTT. It specifies CASSTQTDFFEAFF.

The J gene is TRBJ1-3, the V gene TRBV5-1; D ambiguous. There are 16 residues in the CDR3. V was pared by 4 bases and J by 0 bases, with 14 bases between. Per germline, CDR1 SGHRS and CDR2 YFSETQ. This CDR3 is CASSPDSVSSGNTIYF. The CDR3 DNA reads TGCGCCAGCAGCCCTGACTCAGTCTCCTCTGGAAACACCATATATTTT. The complete variable domain, with remaining parts taken from reference TRBV5-1 and TRBJ1-3, reads KAGVTQTPRYLIKTRGQQVTLSCSPISGHRSVSWYQQTPGQGLQFLFEYFSETQRNKGNFPGRFSGRQFSNSRSEMNVSTLELGDSALYLCASSPDSVSSGNTIYFGEGSWLTVV.

The table lists this clone with a count of one. This chain connects TRBV7-9 to TRBJ2-1; D call uncertain. The CDR3 covers 12 residues. Germline V CDR1 and CDR2: SEHNR, FQNEAQ (reference sequence). V dropped 1 base and J dropped 10 bases, with 8 bases sitting between them. This chain's CDR3 is CASSLVTAEQFF. The DNA for the CDR3 is TGTGCCAGCAGCTTAGTAACAGCAGAGCAGTTCTTC.

V and J are TRBV3-1 (or the pseudogene TRBV3-2) and TRBJ2-1; no firm D call. Germline loops: CDR1 LGHDT, CDR2 YNNKEL (reference sequence). The length of the CDR3 is 13 residues. The V and J ends lost 1 base and 6 bases respectively, with 7 bases between them. The CDR3, as DNA: TGTGCCAGCAGCCAAGGAGGCACCAATGAGCAGTTCTTC. Translating it yields CASSQGGTNEQFF.

V is TRBV7-3 and J is TRBJ1-5, with D possibly being TRBD1 (5 bases). With 2 bases removed from V and 7 bases from J, the gap between germline ends came to 15 bases. CDR3 size: 15 residues. Germline CDR1 and CDR2: SGHTA and FQGTGA. The DNA of the CDR3 is TGTGCCAGCAGCTTACGGGACTCGAGTAGGCAGCCCCAGCATTTT. Translated, it gives CASSLRDSSRQPQHF.

This chain links TRBV19 with TRBJ1-2; TRBD1 matches 7 bases. This CDR3 comprises 14 residues. Germline CDR1 and CDR2: LNHDA and SQIVND (reference sequence). V was pared by 5 bases and J by 4 bases, with 7 bases of the junction left unmatched. In DNA, the CDR3 is TGTGCCAGTAGTCCGTCTGACAGGGCCTATGGCTACACCTTC. It yields the protein CASSPSDRAYGYTF.

V is TRBV9 and J is TRBJ2-5; 10 positions agree with TRBD2. Germline loops: CDR1 SGDLS, CDR2 YYNGEE. Germline trimming cut 2 bases from V and 5 bases from J; bases unmatched to any gene: 6. The CDR3 loop spans 15 amino acids. Here the CDR3 reads CASSVTLAGEETQYF. As DNA, the CDR3 is TGTGCCAGCAGCGTGACGCTAGCGGGGGAGGAGACCCAGTACTTC.

V is TRBV6-4 and J is TRBJ2-1, with TRBD2 matching over 8 bases. The germline V gene encodes CDR1 MRHNA and CDR2 SNTAGT. With V trimmed by 5 bases and J by 8 bases, 17 bases remained unmatched. This CDR3 has 17 residues. CDR3 sequence reads: CASSRQPAGAGLDEQFF. The CDR3 coding sequence is TGTGCCAGCAGTCGACAACCAGCGGGAGCGGGGCTCGATGAGCAGTTCTTC.

V and J are TRBV6-2 or TRBV6-3 and TRBJ1-2; D is possibly TRBD1 (6 bases). Trimming shortened V by 5 bases and J by 3 bases, and 7 bases separated the two germline ends. Per the germline V gene, CDR1 is MNHEY and CDR2 is SVGEGT. The CDR3 sequence is 12 residues long. CDR3 amino acids: CASSRTDYGYTF. The CDR3 nucleotides read TGTGCCAGCAGTCGGACAGACTATGGCTACACCTTC.

This sequence joins TRBV24-1 and TRBJ2-3; tentatively, D is TRBD2 (5 bases). Germline V gene lookup returns CDR1 KGHDR and CDR2 SFDVKD. V lost 2 bases to trimming and J lost 7 bases, with 18 bases between them. The CDR3 spans 16 residues. CDR3 DNA: TGTGCCACCAGTGATTCTGCCGGGGTAGCGCGGCATACGCAGTATTTT. Amino acid sequence: CATSDSAGVARHTQYF.

The gene calls are TRBV6-5 and TRBJ2-1, with 8 bases aligning to TRBD2. Looked up from germline, CDR1 is MNHEY and CDR2 is SVGAGI. The CDR3 length is 15 residues. J lost 2 bases, V lost 4 bases, and 4 bases had no gene match. The CDR3 loop reads CASSSPGLAYNEQFF. For the CDR3, the DNA is TGTGCCAGCAGTTCCCCGGGACTAGCCTACAATGAGCAGTTCTTC.

The chain carries TRBV5-1 and TRBJ1-4; D gene uncertain. CDR3 length: 15 amino acids. The ends were cut back, 0 bases at V and 7 bases at J, with 13 bases in the middle. Germline CDR1 and CDR2: SGHRS and YFSETQ. The CDR3, as DNA: TGCGCCAGCAGCTTGGCGGCCGGGAGAGTTGAAAAACTGTTTTTT. It is translated as CASSLAAGRVEKLFF.

This chain connects TRBV3-1 (or the pseudogene TRBV3-2) to TRBJ2-7; TRBD2 agrees at 8 bases. Germline CDR1 and CDR2: LGHDT and YNNKEL (reference sequence). The CDR3 loop spans 14 amino acids. V was pared by 5 bases and J by 5 bases, with 8 bases of the junction left unmatched. This CDR3 reads CASSSWLAGHEQYF. The CDR3 region has the DNA TGTGCCAGCAGCTCCTGGCTAGCGGGCCACGAGCAGTACTTC.

This clone has only a few counts. V is TRBV4-1 and J is TRBJ1-1; the match to TRBD1 covers 8 bases. The CDR3 length is 18 residues. Germline loops: CDR1 MGHRA, CDR2 YSYEKL. V gave up 0 bases and J gave up 1 base; unmatched junction bases: 10. The DNA of the CDR3 is TGCGCCAGCAGCCAAGATCCGTCCCGGACAGGGCGGAACACTGAAGCTTTCTTT. The encoded protein is CASSQDPSRTGRNTEAFF.

This clone was observed once. This CDR3 reads CASSPIEGGEKLFF. The CDR3 DNA reads TGTGCCAGCTCACCCATCGAGGGTGGTGAAAAACTGTTTTTT. The chain joins TRBV18 to TRBJ1-4; D remains unclear. The germline V gene has CDR1 KGHSH and CDR2 LQKENI. The V and J ends lost 3 bases and 7 bases respectively, with 12 bases between them. This CDR3 region has 14 residues.

This rearrangement joins TRBV5-1 to TRBJ1-6; 8 bases match TRBD1. The CDR3 loop spans 14 amino acids. Per the germline V gene, CDR1 is SGHRS and CDR2 is YFSETQ. V trimming: 0 bases; J trimming: 10 bases; junction bases outside the gene matches: 3. The CDR3 nucleotides are TGCGCCAGCAGCTTGGACAGGGGGTGGTCACCCCTCCACTTT. Amino acids: CASSLDRGWSPLHF.

The V call is TRBV5-1, the J call TRBJ2-1; 9 bases fit TRBD1. The CDR3 length is 16 residues. Germline assignment: CDR1 SGHRS and CDR2 YFSETQ. V dropped 2 bases and J dropped 5; count of bases not matched to a gene: 8. In DNA form, the CDR3 reads TGCGCCAGCAGCTTCCTCGGACAGGGGAACCACAATGAGCAGTTCTTC. Its protein product is CASSFLGQGNHNEQFF.

This chain joins TRBV19 and TRBJ2-1; TRBD2 matches 11 bases. Germline V gene lookup returns CDR1 LNHDA and CDR2 SQIVND (reference sequence). J was trimmed by 1 base and V by 6 bases; bases with no gene match: 8. The CDR3 is made up of 17 amino acids. This CDR3 reads CASRAGTSGRSYNEQFF. Here the CDR3 DNA reads TGTGCCAGTAGGGCTGGGACTAGCGGACGGTCCTACAATGAGCAGTTCTTC.

V and J are TRBV30 and TRBJ1-3; D uncertain. Per the germline V gene, CDR1 is GTSNPN and CDR2 is SVGIG (reference sequence). The CDR3 length is 16 residues. Trimming took 2 bases from V and 4 from J, leaving 18 bases between them. CDR3 sequence: CAWSRGWQRKGNTIYF. The CDR3 DNA reads TGTGCCTGGAGTCGGGGATGGCAGCGGAAAGGAAACACCATATATTTT.

The rearrangement joins TRBV6-5 to TRBJ2-7; no clear D gene. The V gene lost 5 bases and the J gene lost 6 bases, with 8 bases spanning the gap. The length of the CDR3 is 11 residues. CDR1 MNHEY and CDR2 SVGAGI come from the germline V gene. DNA for the CDR3: TGTGCCAGCAGTACCCGGAGCGAGCAGTACTTC. This sequence encodes CASSTRSEQYF.

V and J are TRBV5-1 and TRBJ1-3; D is uncertain. There are 15 residues in the CDR3. Germline CDR1 and CDR2: SGHRS and YFSETQ. V dropped 0 bases and J dropped 2 bases, with 9 bases sitting between them. The CDR3 nucleotides are TGCGCCAGCAGCTTGGGCAGGTCGACTGGAAACACCATATATTTT. Protein: CASSLGRSTGNTIYF.

The rearrangement joins TRBV21-1 to TRBJ2-2; the D call in the table, TRBD1, was not verified against the DNA. TRBV21-1 is a known pseudogene. The CDR3 covers 20 residues. DNA for the CDR3: TGTGCCAGCAGATACTTCGGGGACAGGGTGGGCAAAGCGGGCACCGGGGAGCTGTTTTTT. Residues: CASRYFGDRVGKAGTGELFF.

The chain has TRBV30 and TRBJ1-2; D unresolved. The CDR3 has 13 residues. The germline V gene encodes CDR1 GTSNPN and CDR2 SVGIG (reference sequence). Trimming left V 5 bases short and J 0 bases short, with 10 bases between. The CDR3 nucleotides are TGTGCCTGGTCGAGAAGTGCTAACTATGGCTACACCTTC. It translates to CAWSRSANYGYTF. Filled out from reference TRBV30 and TRBJ1-2, the complete variable domain reads SQTIHQWPATLVQPVGSPLSLECTVEGTSNPNLYWYRQAAGRGLQLLFYSVGIGQISSEVPQNLSASRPQDRQFILSSKKLLLSDSGFYLCAWSRSANYGYTFGSGTRLTVV.

The chain combines TRBV5-7 with TRBJ2-1; 9 bases line up with TRBD1. TRBV5-7 is identified as an open reading frame with a role that is uncertain. V shed 1 base and J 5 bases; nucleotides not matched to a gene: 10. The CDR3 contains 17 residues. CDR3 amino acids: CASSLWGTWTGDNEQFF. The CDR3 nucleotides are TGTGCCAGCAGCTTGTGGGGTACCTGGACAGGGGACAATGAGCAGTTCTTC.

This chain links TRBV5-1 with TRBJ2-7; 9 positions match TRBD1. Germline trimming cut 4 bases from V and 3 bases from J; bases unmatched to any gene: 17. There are 18 residues in the CDR3. The germline V gene encodes CDR1 SGHRS and CDR2 YFSETQ. In DNA form, the CDR3 reads TGCGCCAGCAGCGGGGGGACAGGGAGCCGATCTACCCACTACGAGCAGTACTTC. Its protein is CASSGGTGSRSTHYEQYF.

This clone was detected only a few times. V and J are TRBV15 and TRBJ1-4; D possibly corresponds to TRBD1 (6 bases). The V gene's germline CDR1 is LNHNV and CDR2 YYDKDF (reference sequence). The CDR3 has 17 residues. The V and J ends lost 3 bases and 0 bases respectively, with 14 bases between them. CDR3 bases: TGTGCCACCAGCAGGGGGGACATCTTTGCAACTAATGAAAAACTGTTTTTT. It translates to CATSRGDIFATNEKLFF. Full variable domain (outside the CDR3, taken from reference TRBV15 and TRBJ1-4): DAMVIQNPRYQVTQFGKPVTLSCSQTLNHNVMYWYQQKSSQAPKLLFHYYDKDFNNEADTPDNFQSRRPNTSFCFLDIRSPGLGDTAMYLCATSRGDIFATNEKLFFGSGTQLSVL.

The chain employs TRBV11-1 and TRBJ2-4, with TRBD2 matching 8 bases. This CDR3 is 15 amino acids long. With 3 bases clipped from V and 4 bases from J, the junction kept 5 bases outside the gene matches. Germline V lookup: CDR1 SGHAT, CDR2 FQDESV (reference sequence). CDR3 in amino acids: CASSLAAGDKNIQYF. CDR3 coding DNA: TGTGCCAGCAGCTTGGCAGCGGGAGATAAAAACATTCAGTACTTC. Using reference TRBV11-1 and TRBJ2-4 for the parts outside the CDR3, the full variable domain is EAEVAQSPRYKITEKSQAVAFWCDPISGHATLYWYRQILGQGPELLVQFQDESVVDDSQLPKDRFSAERLKGVDSTLKIQPAELGDSAMYLCASSLAAGDKNIQYFGAGTRLSVL.

This chain connects TRBV5-8 to TRBJ1-2; D call uncertain. V lost 5 bases to trimming and J lost 0 bases, with 17 bases between them. CDR1 SGHTS and CDR2 YDEGEE come from the germline V gene. CDR3 size: 16 residues. The CDR3 here is CASRAQGSSANYGYTF. The CDR3, as DNA: TGTGCCAGCAGAGCGCAAGGAAGTTCCGCTAACTATGGCTACACCTTC.

The V gene is TRBV7-2, the J gene TRBJ1-5; 7 bases are a match to TRBD1. The germline gives CDR1 SGHTA, CDR2 FQGNSA. This CDR3 is 15 amino acids long. Losses at the gene ends were 5 bases for V and 6 bases for J; bases not matched to a gene: 10. Here the CDR3 reads CASSLDRARGQPQHF. CDR3 bases: TGTGCCAGCAGCCTTGACAGGGCTCGAGGTCAGCCCCAGCATTTT.

This chain connects TRBV10-2 to TRBJ2-1; 8 nucleotides agree with TRBD2. CDR1 WSHSY and CDR2 SAAADI come from the germline V gene. The CDR3 spans 15 residues. The trim removed 7 bases at V and 8 bases at J, leaving 13 bases unmatched. CDR3 nucleotides: TGCGCCAGCAAACCCGGCGGGAGGATTGTCGATGAGCAGTTCTTC. Translation: CASKPGGRIVDEQFF.

The rearrangement uses TRBV6-4 and TRBJ2-1; D is possibly TRBD2 (5 bases). Trimming removed 4 bases at V and 0 bases at J, with 16 bases between. The CDR3 is 17 amino acids. Per germline, CDR1 MRHNA and CDR2 SNTAGT. The DNA for the CDR3 is TGTGCCAGCAGTGCCGCAAGCGGTTACAGCTCCTACAATGAGCAGTTCTTC. The encoded protein is CASSAASGYSSYNEQFF.